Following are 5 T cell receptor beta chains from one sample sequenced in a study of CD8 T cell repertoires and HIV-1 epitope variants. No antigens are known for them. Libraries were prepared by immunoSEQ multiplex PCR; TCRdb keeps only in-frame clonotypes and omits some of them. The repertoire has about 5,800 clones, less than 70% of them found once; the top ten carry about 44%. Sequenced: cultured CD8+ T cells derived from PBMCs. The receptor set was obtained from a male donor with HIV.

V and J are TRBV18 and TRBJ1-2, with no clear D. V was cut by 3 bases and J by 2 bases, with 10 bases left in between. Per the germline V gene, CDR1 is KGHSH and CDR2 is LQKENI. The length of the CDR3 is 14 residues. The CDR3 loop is CASSPLDGNYGYTF. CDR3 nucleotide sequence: TGTGCCAGCTCACCGCTGGACGGAAACTATGGCTACACCTTC.

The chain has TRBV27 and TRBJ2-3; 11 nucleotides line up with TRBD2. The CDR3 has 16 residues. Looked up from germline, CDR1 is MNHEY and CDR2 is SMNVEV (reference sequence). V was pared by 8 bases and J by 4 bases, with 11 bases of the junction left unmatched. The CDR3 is CASPASGRPMADTQYF. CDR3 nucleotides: TGTGCCAGCCCCGCTAGCGGGAGGCCCATGGCAGATACGCAGTATTTT.

CDR3 in amino acids: CASSFFFYRGPNQPQHF. In nucleotides, the CDR3 is TGTGCCAGCAGCTTTTTCTTTTACAGGGGTCCCAATCAGCCCCAGCATTTT. The V gene is TRBV11-3, the J gene TRBJ1-5; 7 bases agree with TRBD1. CDR1 is SGHNT and CDR2 is YENEEA in the germline V gene. J gave up 3 bases and V 3 bases, and 11 bases lay outside the gene matches. There are 17 residues in the CDR3.

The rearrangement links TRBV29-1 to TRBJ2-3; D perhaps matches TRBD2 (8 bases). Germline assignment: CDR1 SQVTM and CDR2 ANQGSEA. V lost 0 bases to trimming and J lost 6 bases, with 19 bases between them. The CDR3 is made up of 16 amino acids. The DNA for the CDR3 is TGCAGCGTTGAAGATGGCGAGCGGGAGACAGGGGATACGCAGTATTTT. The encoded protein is CSVEDGERETGDTQYF.

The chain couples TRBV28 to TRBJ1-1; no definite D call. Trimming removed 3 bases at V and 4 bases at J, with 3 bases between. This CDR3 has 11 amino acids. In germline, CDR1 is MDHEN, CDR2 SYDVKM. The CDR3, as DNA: TGTGCCAGCAGTTTGGGCACTGAAGCTTTCTTT. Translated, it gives CASSLGTEAFF.